One T cell receptor (beta chain) is described in this entry. The antigen is undetermined. Trimming took off 5 bases at V and 0 bases at J, with 14 bases between the two ends. Germline V gene sequence: CDR1 SEHNR, CDR2 FQNEAQ (reference sequence). CDR3 length equals 15 residues. During the collection period, no donor immune events like infections were recorded. Assay: immunoSEQ multiplex PCR; the TCRdb copy retains only in-frame clones and omits some. The sample comprises about 110,000 clones, approximately 90% of which are singletons, and about a sixth rests with the top ten. The sample comes from a study of identifying expanded T cells in peripheral blood. The study, taken as a whole, reports: Differentially abundant clones: about 1.2 between replicates, 16.4 at around 2 weeks, under 25 at four. Roughly two-week clone count variance significantly increased as total template count grew.

The rearrangement joins TRBV7-9 to TRBJ2-7; D is unresolved. Source material: blood. This sequence originates from a person between 18 and 69 years old in good health. DNA for the CDR3: TGTGCCAGCAGCCCTCGTCTACTAAGCTCCTACGAGCAGTACTTC. The encoded protein is CASSPRLLSSYEQYF.